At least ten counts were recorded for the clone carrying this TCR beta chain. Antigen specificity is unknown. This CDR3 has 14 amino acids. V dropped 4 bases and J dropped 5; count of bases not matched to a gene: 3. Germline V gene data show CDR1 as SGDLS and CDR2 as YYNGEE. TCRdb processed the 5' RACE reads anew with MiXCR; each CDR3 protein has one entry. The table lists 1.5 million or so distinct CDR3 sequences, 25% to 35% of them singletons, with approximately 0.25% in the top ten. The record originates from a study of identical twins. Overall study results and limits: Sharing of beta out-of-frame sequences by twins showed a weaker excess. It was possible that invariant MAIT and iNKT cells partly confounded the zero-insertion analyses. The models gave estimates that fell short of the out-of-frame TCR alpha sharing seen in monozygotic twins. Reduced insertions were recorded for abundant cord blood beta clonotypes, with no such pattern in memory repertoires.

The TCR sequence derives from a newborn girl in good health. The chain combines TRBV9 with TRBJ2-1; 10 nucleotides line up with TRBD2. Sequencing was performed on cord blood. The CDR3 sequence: CASSPSGGHNEQFF. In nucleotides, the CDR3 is TGTGCCAGCAGCCCTAGCGGGGGACACAATGAGCAGTTCTTC.